A single sample is the source of the 25 T cell receptor beta chains below, sequenced in a study of blood T cell repertoires in COVID-19. TCRdb keeps only in-frame clones here, not all; method: immunoSEQ multiplex PCR. The data show over 400,000 clones, with roughly 91% seen just once and 7.8% held by the top ten. Sequences were obtained from peripheral blood. Every receptor here comes from a woman aged 50 to 60 with COVID-19, enrolled during active disease.

The V gene is TRBV7-2, the J gene TRBJ1-5, with TRBD1 identical over 7 bases. Germline trimming cut 2 bases from V and 1 base from J; bases unmatched to any gene: 14. The CDR3 sequence is 19 residues long. Germline V gives CDR1 SGHTA, CDR2 FQGNSA. CDR3 sequence: CASSLLAGGGGGSNQPQHF. The CDR3 DNA is TGTGCCAGCAGCTTATTAGCAGGTGGAGGGGGCGGAAGCAATCAGCCCCAGCATTTT.

The V and J genes are TRBV6-5 and TRBJ2-1; TRBD1 is a possible D gene (5 bases). Between the trimmed V and J ends, which lost 2 bases and 1 base, there was a span of 9 bases. The CDR3 spans 15 residues. Germline V CDR1 and CDR2: MNHEY, SVGAGI. The CDR3 loop is CASSYDSESYNEQFF. Here the CDR3 DNA reads TGTGCCAGCAGTTACGACAGTGAATCCTACAATGAGCAGTTCTTC.

This chain joins TRBV19 and TRBJ2-1; tentatively, D is TRBD1 (5 bases). CDR3 size: 15 residues. Germline assignment: CDR1 LNHDA and CDR2 SQIVND (reference sequence). The V and J ends lost 1 base and 13 bases respectively, with 20 bases between them. The CDR3 here is CASSIGGAPSGPQFF. DNA for the CDR3: TGTGCCAGTAGTATAGGGGGCGCCCCCTCAGGTCCCCAGTTCTTC.

This chain uses TRBV5-4 with TRBJ1-1, with 9 nucleotides matching TRBD1. The germline gives CDR1 SGHNT, CDR2 YYREEE (reference sequence). With V trimmed by 2 bases and J by 2 bases, 1 base remained unmatched. The CDR3 length is 14 residues. The CDR3 reads CASSLQGANTEAFF. CDR3 coding DNA: TGTGCCAGCAGCTTACAGGGGGCAAACACTGAAGCTTTCTTT.

Only one count was recorded for this clone. The chain employs TRBV9 and TRBJ2-1; tentative D call: TRBD2 (6 bases). The V gene's germline CDR1 is SGDLS and CDR2 YYNGEE. The CDR3 runs 13 residues. Trimming cost V 0 bases and J 8 bases, with 9 bases left between them. DNA of the CDR3: TGTGCCAGCAGCGTAGCCGGGGGTTATGAGCAGTTCTTC. This gives the protein CASSVAGGYEQFF.

Comments on this clone: At the DNA level, this CDR3 is encoded by other sequences in the same sample as well. The chain recombines TRBV18 with TRBJ2-2, with 8 nucleotides matching TRBD1. The CDR3 loop spans 16 amino acids. Trimming cost V 3 bases and J 2 bases; bases outside gene matches: 5. Germline V lookup: CDR1 KGHSH, CDR2 LQKENI. The CDR3 coding sequence is TGTGCCAGCTCACCCAGACAGGGGACCAACACCGGGGAGCTGTTTTTT. Its protein is CASSPRQGTNTGELFF.

CDR3: CASRPFTGSLKAFF. The CDR3 DNA follows: TGTGCCAGCAGGCCTTTCACAGGGTCCCTGAAAGCTTTCTTT. The genes are TRBV7-2 and TRBJ1-1, with D perhaps TRBD1 (6 bases). Trimming stripped 6 bases from V and 9 bases from J, with 20 bases between. This CDR3 region has 14 residues. Per germline, CDR1 SGHTA and CDR2 FQGNSA.

The chain employs TRBV18 and TRBJ1-2, with 7 bases identical to TRBD1. CDR1 is KGHSH and CDR2 is LQKENI in the germline V gene. V shed 4 bases, J shed 2 bases, and the junction held 13 bases outside the gene matches. The CDR3 sequence is 17 residues long. The CDR3 is CASSLMTGNPQNYGYTF. The CDR3 bases are TGTGCCAGCTCACTAATGACAGGGAATCCACAAAACTATGGCTACACCTTC.

The rearrangement links TRBV6-5 to TRBJ1-2, with 9 bases identical to TRBD1. Germline values: CDR1 MNHEY, CDR2 SVGAGI. The V gene end was trimmed by 2 bases and the J gene end by 6 bases; junction bases not matched to a gene: 10. CDR3 size: 16 residues. DNA for the CDR3: TGTGCCAGCAGTTACGTCACAGGGGGCCGTCGTAATGGCTACACCTTC. This codes for CASSYVTGGRRNGYTF.

J is TRBJ1-2 and V is TRBV6-5; no clear D. Trimming removed 7 bases at V and 6 bases at J, with 15 bases between. Germline V CDR1 and CDR2: MNHEY, SVGAGI. The CDR3 spans 13 residues. The CDR3 sequence is CASKGGTRDGYTF. CDR3 DNA: TGTGCCAGCAAAGGCGGCACCCGAGATGGCTACACCTTC.

Points on this clone: The same CDR3 arises from other DNA sequences in this sample as well. V is TRBV5-1 and J is TRBJ1-2, with 8 bases aligning to TRBD1. J gave up 3 bases and V 3 bases, and 4 bases lay outside the gene matches. The CDR3 length is 14 residues. The V gene's germline CDR1 is SGHRS and CDR2 YFSETQ. The CDR3 DNA reads as TGCGCCAGCAGCTCCACAGGGGGGGACTATGGCTACACCTTC. This encodes CASSSTGGDYGYTF.

This sequence joins TRBV27 and TRBJ2-1, with a tentative D call TRBD2 (7 bases). Trimming cost V 0 bases and J 4 bases, with 13 bases left between them. Germline CDR1 reads MNHEY; CDR2 reads SMNVEV (reference sequence). The CDR3 totals 16 residues. This chain's CDR3 is CASSLSGGRFYNEQFF. The CDR3 DNA reads TGTGCCAGCAGTTTATCCGGGGGGCGATTTTACAATGAGCAGTTCTTC.

The genes are TRBV6-2 or TRBV6-3 and TRBJ2-7, with 9 positions matching TRBD1. Germline CDR1 and CDR2: MNHEY and SVGEGT. The length of the CDR3 is 15 residues. The junction had 5 bases not matched to a gene; V was cut back by 0 bases and J by 5 bases. CDR3 sequence reads: CASSYSGTGTDEQYF. As DNA, the CDR3 is TGTGCCAGCAGTTACTCCGGGACAGGGACCGACGAGCAGTACTTC.

This chain joins TRBV30 and TRBJ1-6; 7 positions agree with TRBD1. This CDR3 spans 15 amino acids. Germline lookup yields CDR1 GTSNPN and CDR2 SVGIG (reference sequence). J lost 7 bases, V lost 3 bases, and 9 bases had no gene match. CDR3 sequence: CAWRPQGPPNSPLHF. The CDR3 DNA reads as TGTGCCTGGAGGCCACAGGGGCCCCCAAATTCACCCCTCCACTTT.

A note on this clone: The same CDR3 can be traced to other DNA sequences in this sample. This sequence joins TRBV4-1 and TRBJ2-1; the match to TRBD2 covers 13 bases. V lost 6 bases and J lost 3; bases outside the gene matches: 11. CDR1 is MGHRA and CDR2 is YSYEKL in the germline V gene. CDR3 length: 18 amino acids. This chain's CDR3 is CASRPWTSGGPLYNEQFF. DNA for the CDR3: TGCGCCAGCAGACCATGGACTAGCGGGGGACCCCTCTACAATGAGCAGTTCTTC.

This clone was picked up a small number of times. The rearrangement uses TRBV18 and TRBJ1-1, with 8 bases aligning to TRBD1. Germline trimming cut 3 bases from V and 2 bases from J; bases unmatched to any gene: 8. Germline V gene data show CDR1 as KGHSH and CDR2 as LQKENI. The CDR3 consists of 16 residues. The CDR3 region is CASSPSTGAINTEAFF. The CDR3 coding sequence is TGTGCCAGCTCACCCTCGACAGGGGCTATCAACACTGAAGCTTTCTTT.

This chain uses TRBV13 with TRBJ1-1, with D tentatively TRBD1 (5 bases). Germline V lookup: CDR1 PRHDT, CDR2 FYEKMQ (reference sequence). This CDR3 has 15 residues. V lost 4 bases to trimming and J lost 1 base, with 13 bases between them. The CDR3 bases are TGTGCCAGCAGCTGGGAGGGACGGGGGAACACTGAAGCTTTCTTT. This encodes CASSWEGRGNTEAFF.

The rearrangement joins TRBV30 to TRBJ1-2; possible D gene TRBD1, 6 bases. The ends were cut back, 5 bases at V and 4 bases at J, with 11 bases in the middle. This CDR3 has 12 residues. From germline, CDR1 is GTSNPN and CDR2 SVGIG (reference sequence). CDR3 DNA: TGTGCCTGGGTGGACAGCTCCTATGGCTACACCTTC. It codes for CAWVDSSYGYTF.

The chain recombines TRBV27 with TRBJ1-2; D is undetermined. Trimming removed 0 bases at V and 8 bases at J, with 10 bases between. Germline assignment: CDR1 MNHEY and CDR2 SMNVEV (reference sequence). The CDR3 is 13 amino acids. The CDR3: CASSLSQLQGYTF. The CDR3 DNA reads as TGTGCCAGCAGTTTATCACAGTTGCAAGGCTACACCTTC.

The chain joins TRBV10-1 to TRBJ2-3; D uncertain. Trimming shortened V by 11 bases and J by 10 bases, and 13 bases separated the two germline ends. The CDR3 spans 10 residues. The germline gives CDR1 WNHNN, CDR2 SYGVQD (reference sequence). The CDR3: CAQHQDPQYF. CDR3 sequence (DNA): TGCGCCCAGCATCAGGATCCGCAGTATTTT.

V is TRBV5-6 and J is TRBJ2-3, with D maybe TRBD2 (6 bases). Germline CDR1 is SGHDT and CDR2 is YYEEEE. The CDR3 sequence is 13 residues long. V was shortened by 4 bases and J by 6 bases, with 12 bases between the two germline ends. CDR3 bases: TGTGCCAGCAGCCGGGACTCCCAGGATACGCAGTATTTT. Its protein is CASSRDSQDTQYF.

The chain carries TRBV24-1 and TRBJ2-7, with D maybe TRBD2 (5 bases). Germline assignment: CDR1 KGHDR and CDR2 SFDVKD. V was clipped by 2 bases and J by 5 bases, with 9 bases between them. CDR3 length: 13 amino acids. CDR3 sequence: CATSDSTRDEQYF. The CDR3 nucleotides are TGTGCCACCAGTGATTCTACGAGGGACGAGCAGTACTTC.

This clone was seen only once. This rearrangement joins TRBV27 to TRBJ2-7; TRBD1 is a possible D gene (5 bases). V was shortened by 6 bases and J by 2 bases, with 11 bases between the two germline ends. The germline V gene has CDR1 MNHEY and CDR2 SMNVEV (reference sequence). This CDR3 has 13 residues. CDR3 coding DNA: TGTGCCAGCAGGTCAGGGTTGGCCTACGAGCAGTACTTC. It yields the protein CASRSGLAYEQYF.

The chain combines TRBV27 with TRBJ2-7; weak D call: TRBD1 (6 bases). This CDR3 contains 13 residues. V lost 6 bases to trimming and J lost 5 bases, with 14 bases between them. CDR1 and CDR2 (germline): MNHEY, SMNVEV (reference sequence). CDR3 nucleotide sequence: TGTGCCAGCAGACCCTTGAACAGGGACGAGCAGTACTTC. Amino acid sequence: CASRPLNRDEQYF.

The gene calls are TRBV5-1 and TRBJ2-5; a possible D gene is TRBD2 (5 bases). This CDR3 comprises 13 residues. Per the germline V gene, CDR1 is SGHRS and CDR2 is YFSETQ. V was shortened by 4 bases and J by 2 bases, with 9 bases between the two germline ends. In DNA form, the CDR3 reads TGCGCCAGCAGCCCGGGAAGTCAAGAGACCCAGTACTTC. Encoded protein: CASSPGSQETQYF.